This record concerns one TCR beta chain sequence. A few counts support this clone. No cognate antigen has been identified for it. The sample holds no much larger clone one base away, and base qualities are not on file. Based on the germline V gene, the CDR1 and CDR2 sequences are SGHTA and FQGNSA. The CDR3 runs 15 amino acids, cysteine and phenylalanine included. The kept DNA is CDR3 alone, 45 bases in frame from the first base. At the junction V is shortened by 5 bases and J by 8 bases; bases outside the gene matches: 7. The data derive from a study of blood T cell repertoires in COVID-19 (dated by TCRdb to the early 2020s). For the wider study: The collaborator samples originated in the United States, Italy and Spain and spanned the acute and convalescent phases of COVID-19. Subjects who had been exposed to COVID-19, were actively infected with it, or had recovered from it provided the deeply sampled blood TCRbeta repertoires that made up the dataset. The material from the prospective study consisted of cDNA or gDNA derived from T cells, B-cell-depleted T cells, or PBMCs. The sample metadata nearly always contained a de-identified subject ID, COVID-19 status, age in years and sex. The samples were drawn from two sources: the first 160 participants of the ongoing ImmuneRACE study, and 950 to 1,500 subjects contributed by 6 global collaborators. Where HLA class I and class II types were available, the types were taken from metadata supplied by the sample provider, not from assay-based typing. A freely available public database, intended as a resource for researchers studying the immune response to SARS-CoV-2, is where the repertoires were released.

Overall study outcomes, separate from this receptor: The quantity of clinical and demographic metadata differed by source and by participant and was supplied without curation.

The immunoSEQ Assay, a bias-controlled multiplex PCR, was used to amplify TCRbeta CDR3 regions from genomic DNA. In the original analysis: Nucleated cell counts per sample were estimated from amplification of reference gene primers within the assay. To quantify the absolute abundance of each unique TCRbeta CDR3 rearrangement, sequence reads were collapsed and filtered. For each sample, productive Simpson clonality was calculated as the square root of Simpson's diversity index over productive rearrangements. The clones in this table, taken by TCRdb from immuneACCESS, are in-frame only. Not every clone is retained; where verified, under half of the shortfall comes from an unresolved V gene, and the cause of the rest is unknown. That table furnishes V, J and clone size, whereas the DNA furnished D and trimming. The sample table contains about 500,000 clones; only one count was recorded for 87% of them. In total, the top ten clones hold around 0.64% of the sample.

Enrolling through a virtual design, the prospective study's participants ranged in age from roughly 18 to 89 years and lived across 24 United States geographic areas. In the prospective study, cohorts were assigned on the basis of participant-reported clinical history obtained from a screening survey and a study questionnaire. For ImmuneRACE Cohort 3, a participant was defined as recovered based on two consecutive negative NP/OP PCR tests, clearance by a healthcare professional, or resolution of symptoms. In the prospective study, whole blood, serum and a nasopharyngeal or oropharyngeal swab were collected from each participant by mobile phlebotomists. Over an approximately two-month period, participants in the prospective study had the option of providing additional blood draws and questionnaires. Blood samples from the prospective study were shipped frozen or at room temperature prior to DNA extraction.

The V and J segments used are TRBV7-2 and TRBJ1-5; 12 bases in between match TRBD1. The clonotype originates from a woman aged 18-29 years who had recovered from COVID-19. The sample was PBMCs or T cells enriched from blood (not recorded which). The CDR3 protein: CASSLGTGGVEPQHF. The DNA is TGTGCCAGCAGCCTCGGGACAGGGGGCGTCGAGCCCCAGCATTTT.